This T cell receptor beta chain was identified in a study of blood T cell repertoires in COVID-19. Looking at the study overall: Both acute and convalescent COVID-19 samples were obtained from the United States, Italy and Spain. The analysed material was cDNA or gDNA that came from T cells, B-cell-depleted T cells, or PBMCs.

Germline V gene sequence: CDR1 SGHRS, CDR2 YFSETQ. The V and J ends lost 3 bases and 5 bases, in that order; junction bases with no gene match: 7. The CDR3 has 14 residues. Per the original methods: Researchers report that nucleated cell counts were estimated from reference gene primer amplification. The data were produced by immunoSEQ multiplex PCR, yet TCRdb's version contains in-frame clones alone and is incomplete. D and trimming come from the DNA, and the V and J calls and clone size come from that table. The sample consists of about 130,000 clones, around four fifths of them appearing once. This TCR came from a human donor in a cohort sampled during active COVID-19. Sequences were obtained from peripheral blood. V is TRBV5-1 and J is TRBJ1-2; the match to TRBD1 covers 7 bases. CDR3 bases: TGCGCCAGCAGCTCGACAGGGATTAAGTATGGCTACACCTTC. Residues: CASSSTGIKYGYTF.